The clone carrying this T cell receptor (beta chain) was detected a few times. Its specificity is not known. The sample comes from a study of identical twins. Trimming shortened V by 4 bases and J by 0 bases, and 12 bases separated the two germline ends. This CDR3 is built from 16 residues. Germline V lookup: CDR1 MNHNS, CDR2 SASEGT. Study results and caveats: High-abundance cord blood beta clonotypes had fewer insertions; memory repertoires showed none.

A universal primer site was added by template switching, and unique molecular identifiers were carried by the cDNA. TCRdb redid the calling of the 5' RACE reads with MiXCR, one entry per CDR3 protein. The sample lists around 490,000 distinct CDR3 sequences, approximately 14% occurring once. The sample was also reused in another study, on yellow fever vaccine responses in identical twins.

The V gene is TRBV6-1, the J gene TRBJ1-4; D ambiguous. Sequencing used CD4+ T cells sorted from blood. This TCR came from a woman under 30 in good health. Here the CDR3 DNA reads TGTGCCAGCAGTGGGGCTCCTTGGGCAACTAATGAAAAACTGTTTTTT. It yields the protein CASSGAPWATNEKLFF.